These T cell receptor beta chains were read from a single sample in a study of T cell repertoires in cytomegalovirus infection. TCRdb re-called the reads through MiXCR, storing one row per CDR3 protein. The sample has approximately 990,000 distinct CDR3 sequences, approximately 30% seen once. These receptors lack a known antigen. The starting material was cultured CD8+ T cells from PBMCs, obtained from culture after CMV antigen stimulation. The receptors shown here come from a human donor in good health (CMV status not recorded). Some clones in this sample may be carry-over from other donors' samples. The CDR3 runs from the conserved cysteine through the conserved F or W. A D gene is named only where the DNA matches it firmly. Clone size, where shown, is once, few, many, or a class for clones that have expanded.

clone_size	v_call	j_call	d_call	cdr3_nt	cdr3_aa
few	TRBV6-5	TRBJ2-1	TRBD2	TGTGCCAGCAGTTACTCGACTAGCGGGGGGTCCAGCTCCTACAATGAGCAGTTCTTC	CASSYSTSGGSSSYNEQFF
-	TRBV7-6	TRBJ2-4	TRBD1	TGTGCCAGCAGCTCTGGGACAGGCCACAAAAACATTCAGTACTTC	CASSSGTGHKNIQYF
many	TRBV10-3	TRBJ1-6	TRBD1	TGTGCCATCAGTGGGGTGTACCAGGGGGCCCGCCTAGGTAATAATTCACCCCTCCACTTT	CAISGVYQGARLGNNSPLHF
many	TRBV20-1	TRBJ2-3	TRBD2	TGCAGTGCTAAGGGACTAGCGGTGCTATCAGATACGCAGTATTTT	CSAKGLAVLSDTQYF
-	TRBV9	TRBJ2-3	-	TGTGCCAGCAGCGTAGCAGGGTCGGCCGATACGCAGTATTTT	CASSVAGSADTQYF
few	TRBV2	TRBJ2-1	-	TGTGCCAGCATGTCCCCGGCCTTCGAGCAGTTCTTC	CASMSPAFEQFF
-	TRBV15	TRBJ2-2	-	TGTGCCACCAGCAGAGATGTGAGGGGGATAAACACCGGGGAGCTGTTTTTT	CATSRDVRGINTGELFF
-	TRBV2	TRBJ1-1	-	TGTGCCAGCAGTGAAGCGGGGATGCCAATTGGAGCTTTCTTT	CASSEAGMPIGAFF
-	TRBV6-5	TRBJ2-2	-	TGTGCCAGCAGCCCGGCAATGGCGGGGAGCGGGGAGCTGTTTTTT	CASSPAMAGSGELFF
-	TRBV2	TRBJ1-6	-	TGTGCCAGCACCCCATACGGATCCTATAATTCACCCCTCCACTTT	CASTPYGSYNSPLHF
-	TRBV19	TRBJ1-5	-	TGTGCCAGTAGTTGGGCAGGACCCCAGCCCCAGCATTTT	CASSWAGPQPQHF
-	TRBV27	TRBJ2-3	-	TGTGCCAGCAGTTTTCTACCAGGACTTGCCTTCGATAGCACAGATACGCAGTATTTT	CASSFLPGLAFDSTDTQYF
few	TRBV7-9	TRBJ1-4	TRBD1	TGTGCCAGCAACACAACGGACAGGGGGCGGTCTAATGAAAAACTGTTTTTT	CASNTTDRGRSNEKLFF
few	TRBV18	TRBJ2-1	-	TGTGCCAGCTCACCACAAGAGCCACAAGGGGGTGCGTTAGGTGAGCAGTTCTTC	CASSPQEPQGGALGEQFF
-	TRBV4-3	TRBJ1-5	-	TGCGCCAGCAGCCAAGATATCGGGGGTGGGCGTCAGCCCCAGCATTTT	CASSQDIGGGRQPQHF
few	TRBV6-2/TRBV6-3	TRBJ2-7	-	TGTGCCAGCAGTTCCGTGGGGACCTCGGAGATTTCGCTCGAGCAGTACTTC	CASSSVGTSEISLEQYF
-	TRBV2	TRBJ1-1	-	TGTGCCAGCAGCGAGGGACTTACGATTGAAGCTTTCTTT	CASSEGLTIEAFF
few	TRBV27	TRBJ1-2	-	TGTGCCAGCAGCCCACTGTTCAGCACTAACTATGGCTACACCTTC	CASSPLFSTNYGYTF
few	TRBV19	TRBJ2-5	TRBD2	TGTGCCAGTAGGGTAGCGGGGAGGGCCGAAGAGACCCAGTACTTC	CASRVAGRAEETQYF
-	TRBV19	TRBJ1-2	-	TGTGCCAGTAGTATTATGCAGCCACACTATGGCTACACCTTC	CASSIMQPHYGYTF
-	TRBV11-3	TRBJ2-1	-	TGTGCCAGCAGCTTAGATAGGTTGGAGGGCAGGGAGAATGAGCAGTTCTTC	CASSLDRLEGRENEQFF
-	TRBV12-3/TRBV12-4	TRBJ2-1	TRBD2	TGTGCCACCCTAAGCGGGGGGACGAGCTCCTACAATGAGCAGTTCTTC	CATLSGGTSSYNEQFF
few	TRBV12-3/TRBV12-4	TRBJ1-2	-	TGTGCCAGCACTACAGGGCTCTATGGCTACACCTTC	CASTTGLYGYTF
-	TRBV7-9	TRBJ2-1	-	TGTGCCAGCAGCTTAGCAAGGCAGGGGAGAGAGCAGTTCTTC	CASSLARQGREQFF
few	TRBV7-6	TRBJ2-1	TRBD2	TGTGCCAGCAGCCCAAGCCTATTTTATAGCGGGGGGACCTACAATGAGCAGTTCTTC	CASSPSLFYSGGTYNEQFF
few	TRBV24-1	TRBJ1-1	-	TGTGCCACCAGTGAGAGGCCCAGGGAGAGCACTGAAGCTTTCTTT	CATSERPRESTEAFF
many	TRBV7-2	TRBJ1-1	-	TGTGCCAGCAGCTTAACGGCAGTGACGAACACTGAAGCTTTCTTT	CASSLTAVTNTEAFF
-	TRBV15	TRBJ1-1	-	TGTGTCACCAACTCTCTAGGAGGGGGAAGCGGCACTGAAGCTTTCTTT	CVTNSLGGGSGTEAFF
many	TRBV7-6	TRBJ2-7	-	TGTGCCAGCAGCCGCGGACAGCCCCCACAGTACTTC	CASSRGQPPQYF
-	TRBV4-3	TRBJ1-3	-	TGCACCAGCAGCCAAGATACCAGGATTCCCTCTGGAAACACCATATATTTT	CTSSQDTRIPSGNTIYF
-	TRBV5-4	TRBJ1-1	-	TGTGCCAGCACCTTAGGACACGGCCCCGAGGGAGCTTTCTTT	CASTLGHGPEGAFF
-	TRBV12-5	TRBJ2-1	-	TGTGCTAGTGGTTTGGGGGGCGGCGTGAGCTCCTACAATGAGCAGTTCTTC	CASGLGGGVSSYNEQFF
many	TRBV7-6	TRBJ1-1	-	TGTGCCAGCAGCTTAGGCAATGCTGAAGCTTTCTTT	CASSLGNAEAFF
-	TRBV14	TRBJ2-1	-	TGTGCCAGCAGCCAAAGGTCAGGCTACAATGAGCAGTTCTTC	CASSQRSGYNEQFF
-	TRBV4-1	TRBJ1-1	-	TGCGCCAGCAGCCAAGGATTTCAGACGCCAATAGAAGCTTTCTTT	CASSQGFQTPIEAFF
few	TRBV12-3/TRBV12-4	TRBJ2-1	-	TGTGCCAGCAGTTTCCCAGGGCTCAATGAGCAGTTCTTC	CASSFPGLNEQFF
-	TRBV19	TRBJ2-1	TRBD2	TGTGCCAGTTCGGCGGGGGGTTGGAACAATGAGCAGTTCTTC	CASSAGGWNNEQFF
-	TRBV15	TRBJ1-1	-	TGTGCCACCAGCAGAGCCCAAGGACAGCCAAACATCGAAGCTTTCTTT	CATSRAQGQPNIEAFF
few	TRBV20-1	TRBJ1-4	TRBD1	TGCAGTGCTAGGAGGACAGGGTATAATGAAAAACTGTTTTTT	CSARRTGYNEKLFF
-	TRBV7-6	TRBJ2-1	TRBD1	TGTGCCAGCAGCACAGGACAGGGGGTAAACAATGAGCAGTTCTTC	CASSTGQGVNNEQFF
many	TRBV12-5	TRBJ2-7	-	TGTGCTAGTGGTTTGCCCCCAGGTTACGAGCAGTACTTC	CASGLPPGYEQYF
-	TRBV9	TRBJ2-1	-	TGTGCCAGCAGCGTAGGGGGCAGAGAGCAGTTCTTC	CASSVGGREQFF
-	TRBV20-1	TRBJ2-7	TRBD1	TGCAGTGCCCGAGGGGACAGCTACGAGCAGTACTTC	CSARGDSYEQYF
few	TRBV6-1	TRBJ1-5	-	TGTGCCAGCAGAGACTCTGACAGTTACTACAATAGCAATCAGCCCCAGCATTTT	CASRDSDSYYNSNQPQHF
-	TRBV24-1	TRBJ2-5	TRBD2	TGTGCCACCAACCTCACCTTAGCGGGGGGGCGGGGCCAAGAGACCCAGTACTTC	CATNLTLAGGRGQETQYF